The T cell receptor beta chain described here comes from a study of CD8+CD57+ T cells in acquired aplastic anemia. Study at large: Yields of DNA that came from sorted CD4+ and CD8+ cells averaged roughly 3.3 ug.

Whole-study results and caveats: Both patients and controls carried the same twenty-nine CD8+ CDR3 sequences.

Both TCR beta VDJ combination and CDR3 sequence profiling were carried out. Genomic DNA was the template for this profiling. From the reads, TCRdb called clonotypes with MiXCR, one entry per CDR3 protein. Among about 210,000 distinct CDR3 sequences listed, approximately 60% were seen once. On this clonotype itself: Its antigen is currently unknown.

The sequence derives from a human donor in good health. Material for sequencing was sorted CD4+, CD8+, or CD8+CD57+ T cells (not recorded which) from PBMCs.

The CDR3 here is CASRGGGTYEQYF. CDR3 nucleotide sequence: TGTGCCAGCAGAGGGGGTGGGACCTACGAGCAGTACTTC. This chain links TRBV10-3 with TRBJ2-7, with D possibly being TRBD1 (6 bases). This CDR3 has 13 amino acids. Germline V lookup: CDR1 ENHRY, CDR2 SYGVKD. V was cut by 10 bases and J by 2 bases, with 15 bases left in between.